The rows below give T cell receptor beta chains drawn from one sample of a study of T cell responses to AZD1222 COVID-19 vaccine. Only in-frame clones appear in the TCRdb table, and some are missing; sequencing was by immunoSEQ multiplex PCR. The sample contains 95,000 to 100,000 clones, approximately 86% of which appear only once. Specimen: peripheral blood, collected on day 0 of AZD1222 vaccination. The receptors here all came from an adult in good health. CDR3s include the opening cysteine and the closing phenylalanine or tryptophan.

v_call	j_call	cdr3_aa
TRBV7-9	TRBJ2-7	CASSFPREEGPDSYEQYF
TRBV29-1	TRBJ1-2	CSVDRQGAAGYTF
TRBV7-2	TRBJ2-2	CASSLRGRTNGELFF
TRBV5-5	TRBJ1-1	CASSPGTANTEAFF
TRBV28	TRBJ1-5	CASSPPAGNNQPQHF
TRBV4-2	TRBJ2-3	CASSQVGGDSTDTQYF
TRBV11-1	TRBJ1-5	CASSLGVRDPQHF
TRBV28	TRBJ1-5	CASSLWGTGSVNQPQHF
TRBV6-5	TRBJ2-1	CASSSGLRDEQFF
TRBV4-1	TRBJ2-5	CASSQDQGTGPGETQYF
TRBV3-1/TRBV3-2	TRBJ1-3	CASSPSGNTIYF
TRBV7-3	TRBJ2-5	CASSLTGTGGWGETQYF
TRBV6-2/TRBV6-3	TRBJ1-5	CASSSPRGGFGNQPQHF
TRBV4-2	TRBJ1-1	CASTGFGQQNTEAFF
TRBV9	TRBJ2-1	CASSVELRYNEQFF
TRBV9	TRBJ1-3	CASSSKGTSWTGNTIYF
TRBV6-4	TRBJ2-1	CASSEADNNEQFF
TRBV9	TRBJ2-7	CASSPQGGAYEQYF
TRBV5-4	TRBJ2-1	CASSSTNNEQFF
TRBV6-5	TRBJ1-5	CASRPRPNQPQHF
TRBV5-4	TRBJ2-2	CASSLAGPNTGELFF
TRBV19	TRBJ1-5	CASSSRANNQPQHF
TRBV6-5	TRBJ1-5	CASSGTQYQPQHF
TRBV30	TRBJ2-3	CAWSVLRASGDSYF
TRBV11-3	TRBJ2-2	CASSLAGASAGELFF
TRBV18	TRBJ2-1	CASSPGTGSYNEQFF
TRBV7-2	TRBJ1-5	CASSLDLRGTQHF
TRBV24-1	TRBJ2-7	CATSDSKGLVFLCEQYF
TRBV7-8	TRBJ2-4	CASSPGGGGSGNIQYF
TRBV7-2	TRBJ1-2	CASSSGQGVGGYTF
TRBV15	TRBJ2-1	CATSRDGAWRGFF
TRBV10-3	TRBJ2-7	CAISGDRGFSYEQYF
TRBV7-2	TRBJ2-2	CASSARQGWTGELFF
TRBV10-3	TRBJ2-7	CAISQDGALVEQYF
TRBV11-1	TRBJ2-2	CASSLVGGWTGELFF
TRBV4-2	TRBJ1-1	CASSQEGLEGDTEAFF
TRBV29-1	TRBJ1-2	CSVSTGGNYGYTF
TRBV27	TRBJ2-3	CASDASGRGWDTQYF
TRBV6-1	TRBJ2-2	CASSGRLAGRPGELFF
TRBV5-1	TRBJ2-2	CASSSGTENTGELFF
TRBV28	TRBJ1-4	CASTSGQLITNEKLFF
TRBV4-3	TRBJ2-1	CASSQDRDGSYNEQFF
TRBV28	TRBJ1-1	CASSFGGTEAFF
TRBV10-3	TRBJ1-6	CAISRDRVDSPLHF
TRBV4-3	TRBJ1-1	CASSQDSKRRKSTEAFF
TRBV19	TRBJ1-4	CATWEGLGSNEKLFF
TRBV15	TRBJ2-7	CATSSTSGRSEQYF
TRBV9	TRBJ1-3	CASSVEPPGAGNTIYF
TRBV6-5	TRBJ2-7	CASSPGTDYEQYF
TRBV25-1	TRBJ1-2	CASSKQEANYGYTF
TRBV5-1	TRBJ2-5	CASSLAASWGETQYF
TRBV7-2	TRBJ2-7	CASSPTQGPYEQYF
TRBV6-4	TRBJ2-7	CASSEARGSEQYF